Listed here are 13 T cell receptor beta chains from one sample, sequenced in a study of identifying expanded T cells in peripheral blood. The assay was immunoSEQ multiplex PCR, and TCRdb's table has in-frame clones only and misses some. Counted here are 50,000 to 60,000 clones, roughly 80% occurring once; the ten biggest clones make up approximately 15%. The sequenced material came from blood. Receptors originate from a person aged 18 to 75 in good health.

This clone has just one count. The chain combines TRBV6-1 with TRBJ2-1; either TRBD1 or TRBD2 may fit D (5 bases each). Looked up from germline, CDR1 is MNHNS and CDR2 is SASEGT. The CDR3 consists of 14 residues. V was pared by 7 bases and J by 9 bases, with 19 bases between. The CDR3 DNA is TGTGCCAGCAACCGGGACGCCGGCTTTGGTGAGCAGTTCTTC. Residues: CASNRDAGFGEQFF.

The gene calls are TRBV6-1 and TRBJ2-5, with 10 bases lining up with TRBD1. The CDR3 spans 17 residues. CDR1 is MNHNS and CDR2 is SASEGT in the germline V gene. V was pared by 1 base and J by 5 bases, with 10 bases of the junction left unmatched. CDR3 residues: CASSEVLSTGGRETQYF. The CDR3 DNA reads TGTGCCAGCAGTGAAGTCTTATCGACAGGGGGCAGGGAGACCCAGTACTTC.

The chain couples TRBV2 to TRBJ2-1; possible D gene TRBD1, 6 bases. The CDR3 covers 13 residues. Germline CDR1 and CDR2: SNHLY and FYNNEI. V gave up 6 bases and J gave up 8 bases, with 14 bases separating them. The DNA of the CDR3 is TGTGCCAGCAGAACAGGGTTCGCGGATGAGCAGTTCTTC. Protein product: CASRTGFADEQFF.

CDR3 bases: TGCAGCGTTGAAGGGGGGGGGCCCCTCCAAGAGACCCAGTACTTC. Translating it yields CSVEGGGPLQETQYF. This chain connects TRBV29-1 to TRBJ2-5; D perhaps matches TRBD2 (7 bases). V lost 1 base and J lost 1, with 13 bases in between. This CDR3 has 15 amino acids. The germline V gene has CDR1 SQVTM and CDR2 ANQGSEA.

The CDR3: CASNIGGSEAFF. Written as DNA, the CDR3 is TGCGCCAGCAATATAGGGGGGAGTGAAGCTTTCTTT. The V gene is TRBV23-1, the J gene TRBJ1-1, with D perhaps matching TRBD1 (6 bases). TRBV23-1 is flagged as an ORF with uncertain function. The CDR3 runs to 12 residues. Trimming pared 7 bases from V and 7 bases from J, leaving 13 bases between.

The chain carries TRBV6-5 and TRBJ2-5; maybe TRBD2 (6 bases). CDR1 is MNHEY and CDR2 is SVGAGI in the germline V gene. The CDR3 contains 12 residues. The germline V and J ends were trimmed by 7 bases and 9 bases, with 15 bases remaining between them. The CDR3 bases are TGTGCCAGCACTCCCGACGGGGGAGCCCAGTACTTC. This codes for CASTPDGGAQYF.

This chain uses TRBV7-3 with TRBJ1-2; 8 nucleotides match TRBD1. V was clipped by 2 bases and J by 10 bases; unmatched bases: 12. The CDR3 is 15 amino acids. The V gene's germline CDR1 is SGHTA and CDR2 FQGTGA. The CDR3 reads CASSLGTGTGMAYTF. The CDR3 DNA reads TGTGCCAGCAGCTTAGGAACCGGGACAGGCATGGCCTACACCTTC.

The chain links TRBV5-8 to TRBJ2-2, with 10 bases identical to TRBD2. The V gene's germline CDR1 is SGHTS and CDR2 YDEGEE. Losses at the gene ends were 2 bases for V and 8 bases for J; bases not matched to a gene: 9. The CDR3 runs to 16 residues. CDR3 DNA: TGTGCCAGCAGCTTACGGCTAGCGGGAGAAGTAGGGGAGCTGTTTTTT. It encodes CASSLRLAGEVGELFF.

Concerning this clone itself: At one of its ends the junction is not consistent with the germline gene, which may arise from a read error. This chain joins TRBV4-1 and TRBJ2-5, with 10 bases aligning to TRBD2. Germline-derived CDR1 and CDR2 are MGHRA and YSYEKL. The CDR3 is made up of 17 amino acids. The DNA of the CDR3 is TGCGCCAGCAGCCAAGAAGTCCTAGCGGGAGCTCAAGGGACCCAGTACTTC. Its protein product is CASSQEVLAGAQGTQYF.

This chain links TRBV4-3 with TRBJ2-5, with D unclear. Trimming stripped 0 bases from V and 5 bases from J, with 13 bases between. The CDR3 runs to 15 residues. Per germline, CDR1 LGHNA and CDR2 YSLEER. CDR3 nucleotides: TGCGCCAGCAGCCAAGATGTGTCAGACGGGGAGACCCAGTACTTC. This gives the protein CASSQDVSDGETQYF.

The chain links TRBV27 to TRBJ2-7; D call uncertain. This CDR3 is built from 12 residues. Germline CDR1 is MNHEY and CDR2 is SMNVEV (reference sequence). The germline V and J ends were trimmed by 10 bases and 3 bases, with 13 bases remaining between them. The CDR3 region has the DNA TGTGCCATAAGAGGTCGGCGCTACGAGCAGTACTTC. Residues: CAIRGRRYEQYF.

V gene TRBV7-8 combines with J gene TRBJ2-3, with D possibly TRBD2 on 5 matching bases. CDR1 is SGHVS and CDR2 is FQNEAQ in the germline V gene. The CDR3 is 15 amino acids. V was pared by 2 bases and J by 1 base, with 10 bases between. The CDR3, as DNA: TGTGCCAGCAGCTTAAGTAGCGTTGGCACAGATACGCAGTATTTT. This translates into CASSLSSVGTDTQYF.

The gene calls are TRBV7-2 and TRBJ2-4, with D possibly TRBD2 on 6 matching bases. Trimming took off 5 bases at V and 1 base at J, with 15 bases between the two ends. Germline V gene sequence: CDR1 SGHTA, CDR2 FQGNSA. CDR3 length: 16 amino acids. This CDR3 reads CASSQTPGGAKNIQYF. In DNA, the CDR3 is TGTGCCAGCAGCCAAACGCCTGGGGGGGCCAAAAACATTCAGTACTTC.